A selection of T cell receptor beta chains follows, all from one sample in a study of long-term antiretroviral therapy in people with HIV. Sequencing was performed with immunoSEQ multiplex PCR; in TCRdb, only in-frame clones are kept and a portion is missing. The sample shows 25,000 to 35,000 clones, approximately 85% of them seen only once. This material consisted of unsorted PBMCs, taken 0.8 years before starting antiretroviral therapy. The source of these receptors is a man aged 18-30 years with HIV. CDR3s include the opening cysteine and the closing phenylalanine or tryptophan. The D gene is left open where the match is weak. A clone size is listed for some rows: how often the clone was seen (once, few, many), or a class if it is expanded.

j_call	d_call	clone_size	v_call	cdr3_aa	cdr3_nt
TRBJ1-5	NA	NA	TRBV9	CASSVGVGLDQPQHF	TGTGCCAGCAGCGTAGGGGTAGGGCTCGATCAGCCCCAGCATTTT
TRBJ2-3	TRBD2	NA	TRBV6-6	CASKRTSGGAEDTQYF	TGTGCCAGCAAGCGGACTAGCGGGGGGGCAGAGGATACGCAGTATTTT
TRBJ1-5	NA	NA	TRBV7-2	CASTVSFGQPQHF	TGTGCCAGCACGGTGAGCTTCGGCCAGCCCCAGCATTTT
TRBJ2-1	TRBD2	NA	TRBV9	CASRRTSGYNEQFF	TGTGCCAGCAGGCGGACTAGCGGTTACAATGAGCAGTTCTTC
TRBJ2-7	TRBD2	NA	TRBV7-2	CASSFPGLAGGEQYF	TGTGCCAGCAGCTTCCCGGGACTAGCGGGAGGCGAGCAGTACTTC
TRBJ1-2	TRBD1	NA	TRBV7-9	CASSSRDRGRANYGYTF	TGTGCCAGCAGCTCCCGGGACAGGGGACGCGCTAACTATGGCTACACCTTC
TRBJ2-7	TRBD2	NA	TRBV4-2	CASSPSGGSYEQYF	TGTGCCAGCAGCCCTAGCGGGGGCTCCTACGAGCAGTACTTC
TRBJ1-4	TRBD1	NA	TRBV7-9	CASRRTGGAEKLFF	TGTGCCAGCAGACGGACAGGGGGAGCCGAAAAACTGTTTTTT
TRBJ2-2	NA	NA	TRBV9	CASSAEPGSGELFF	TGTGCCAGCAGCGCGGAACCCGGGTCCGGGGAGCTGTTTTTT
TRBJ1-4	NA	NA	TRBV19	CASSLLGATNEKLFF	TGTGCCAGTAGTTTGCTCGGTGCAACTAATGAAAAACTGTTTTTT
TRBJ1-2	NA	NA	TRBV7-2	CASSPDGLDYGYTF	TGTGCCAGCAGCCCCGACGGGCTCGACTATGGCTACACCTTC
TRBJ2-4	NA	NA	TRBV7-3	CASSPRGGVDGENIQYF	TGTGCCAGCAGCCCAAGAGGCGGGGTAGATGGCGAAAACATTCAGTACTTC
TRBJ2-2	NA	NA	TRBV12-5	CASGLGLLGGAGFPGELFF	TGTGCTAGTGGTTTGGGCCTCTTGGGTGGGGCAGGGTTTCCCGGGGAGCTGTTTTTT
TRBJ2-7	TRBD2	NA	TRBV15	CATSRVAGSTREQYF	TGTGCCACCAGCAGAGTAGCGGGGTCTACGAGGGAGCAGTACTTC
TRBJ2-2	TRBD2	NA	TRBV11-2	CASSLDWGGTGELFF	TGTGCCAGCAGCTTAGATTGGGGGGGAACCGGGGAGCTGTTTTTT
TRBJ2-2	NA	NA	TRBV9	CASSAQSTGELFF	TGTGCCAGCAGCGCACAGTCCACCGGGGAGCTGTTTTTT
TRBJ2-5	TRBD2	NA	TRBV18	CASSRLGLAGGNAKETQYF	TGTGCCAGCTCTAGGTTAGGGCTAGCGGGGGGGAATGCAAAAGAGACCCAGTACTTC
TRBJ2-7	NA	few	TRBV27	CASSQGYEQYF	TGTGCCAGCAGCCAGGGTTACGAGCAGTACTTC
TRBJ2-7	TRBD2	NA	TRBV7-9	CASSSGLRTSKMFYEQYF	TGTGCCAGCAGCTCTGGCCTAAGGACTAGCAAGATGTTCTACGAGCAGTACTTC
TRBJ1-5	TRBD1	once	TRBV7-2	CASSYGGQGDQPQHF	TGTGCCAGCAGCTATGGGGGACAGGGCGACCAGCCCCAGCATTTT
TRBJ1-5	NA	NA	TRBV19	CASNKSREPQHF	TGTGCCAGTAACAAGAGTCGGGAGCCCCAGCATTTT
TRBJ2-5	NA	NA	TRBV7-9	CASSLGDQGLYETQYF	TGTGCCAGCAGCTTGGGGGACCAGGGCCTTTACGAGACCCAGTACTTC
TRBJ1-5	NA	NA	TRBV5-4	CASSLSAGKPQPQHF	TGTGCCAGCAGCTTGTCGGCAGGGAAGCCTCAGCCCCAGCATTTT